These 18 T cell receptor beta chains were all obtained from the same sample, sequenced in a study of shared clonotypes between healthy human individuals. The protocol was immunoSEQ multiplex PCR, while the TCRdb copy is restricted to in-frame clones and leaves out a portion. The profile covers 2 million to 2.5 million clones, with less than 95% appearing a single time and around 0.38% taken by the ten largest. The material sequenced was naive CD4+ T cells from PBMCs. Subset described: CD45RA+ positively selected. The origin of the receptors is a man aged 18 to 30 in good health. Some clones in this sample may be carry-over from other donors' samples.

The genes are TRBV25-1 and TRBJ2-3; 10 bases align to TRBD2. CDR1 is MGHDK and CDR2 is SYGVNS in the germline V gene. This CDR3 region has 15 residues. With V trimmed by 5 bases and J by 4 bases, 6 bases remained unmatched. The CDR3 loop reads CASSSAGGPSDTQYF. The CDR3, as DNA: TGTGCCAGCAGTTCAGCGGGAGGGCCATCAGATACGCAGTATTTT.

Remarks on this clone: Other nucleotide sequences in the sample specify the same CDR3. The chain is built from TRBV28 and TRBJ2-1; maybe TRBD2 (6 bases). V was shortened by 6 bases and J by 0 bases, with 12 bases between the two germline ends. Germline V gene sequence: CDR1 MDHEN, CDR2 SYDVKM. CDR3 size: 15 residues. As DNA, the CDR3 is TGTGCCAGCAGGGGGGGTGGCTCCTCCTACAATGAGCAGTTCTTC. It encodes CASRGGGSSYNEQFF.

The V call is TRBV7-9, the J call TRBJ2-4, with D maybe TRBD1 (8 bases). Between the trimmed V and J ends, which lost 7 bases and 2 bases, there was a span of 18 bases. Germline assignment: CDR1 SEHNR and CDR2 FQNEAQ (reference sequence). The CDR3 consists of 16 residues. CDR3 sequence reads: CASMPDRGGSKNIQYF. DNA of the CDR3: TGTGCCAGCATGCCCGACAGGGGAGGGTCCAAAAACATTCAGTACTTC.

The chain joins TRBV6-5 to TRBJ2-6; D remains unclear. CDR3 length: 15 residues. Germline loops: CDR1 MNHEY, CDR2 SVGAGI. Trimming pared 7 bases from V and 0 bases from J, leaving 10 bases between. CDR3 nucleotide sequence: TGTGCCAGCACTCCCCTCAGCTCTGGGGCCAACGTCCTGACTTTC. This encodes CASTPLSSGANVLTF.

V and J are TRBV5-6 and TRBJ2-7, with 9 positions matching TRBD2. The length of the CDR3 is 16 residues. Unmatched junction bases numbered 12, after V lost 2 bases and J lost 6 bases. CDR1 and CDR2 (germline): SGHDT, YYEEEE. This CDR3 reads CASSFLAPSGISEQYF. The CDR3 DNA is TGTGCCAGCAGCTTCCTCGCTCCTAGCGGGATTTCCGAGCAGTACTTC.

This sequence joins TRBV6-6 and TRBJ2-7; possible D gene TRBD1, 5 bases. The CDR3 has 14 amino acids. Germline V lookup: CDR1 MNHNY, CDR2 SVGAGI (reference sequence). The V end lost 2 bases, the J end lost 6 bases, and 14 bases lay between the germline ends. CDR3 nucleotides: TGTGCCAGCAGTTACGGTGATGGGGCTGGCGAGCAGTACTTC. Protein sequence: CASSYGDGAGEQYF.

The genes are TRBV7-9 and TRBJ2-7; 12 bases are a match to TRBD2. The CDR3 runs to 19 residues. V shed 5 bases and J 2 bases; nucleotides not matched to a gene: 16. Germline values: CDR1 SEHNR, CDR2 FQNEAQ (reference sequence). In DNA, the CDR3 is TGTGCCAGCAGCCCCCGACTAGCGGGAGAACTGTACTCGACCTACGAGCAGTACTTC. Protein: CASSPRLAGELYSTYEQYF.

This chain uses TRBV19 with TRBJ1-4; no clear D. Per the germline V gene, CDR1 is LNHDA and CDR2 is SQIVND (reference sequence). V was shortened by 2 bases and J by 8 bases, with 3 bases between the two germline ends. The CDR3 covers 11 residues. CDR3 bases: TGTGCCAGTAGTATATACGAAAAACTGTTTTTT. It encodes CASSIYEKLFF.

The chain carries TRBV30 and TRBJ1-4, with a tentative D call TRBD1 (6 bases). The CDR3 has 13 amino acids. Trimming pared 2 bases from V and 2 bases from J, leaving 6 bases between. CDR1 GTSNPN and CDR2 SVGIG come from the germline V gene (reference sequence). CDR3 nucleotides: TGTGCCTGGAGTAGGGGGACTAATGAAAAACTGTTTTTT. Encoded protein: CAWSRGTNEKLFF.

The chain has TRBV6-6 and TRBJ2-7; 11 nucleotides line up with TRBD1. The CDR3 loop spans 14 amino acids. Germline V CDR1 and CDR2: MNHNY, SVGAGI (reference sequence). Unmatched junction bases numbered 4, after V lost 2 bases and J lost 7 bases. The CDR3 region has the DNA TGTGCCAGCAGTTACCGGGACAGGGGGGGTGAGCAGTACTTC. Its translation: CASSYRDRGGEQYF.

This clone was counted once. The chain joins TRBV21-1 to TRBJ1-5; TRBD1, the D gene given by the table, was not confirmed from the DNA. TRBV21-1 is shown as a pseudogene. The length of the CDR3 is 16 residues. The CDR3 is CASSSQGDRSNQPQHF. The CDR3 nucleotides are TGTGCCAGCAGCTCCCAAGGGGACAGAAGCAATCAGCCCCAGCATTTT.

V is TRBV29-1 and J is TRBJ2-1; D may be TRBD1 or TRBD2 (6 bases each). The V gene lost 8 bases and the J gene lost 8 bases, with 25 bases spanning the gap. The CDR3 length is 15 residues. Germline V lookup: CDR1 SQVTM, CDR2 ANQGSEA. The CDR3 loop is CSSRGGPKGVDEQFF. CDR3 nucleotide sequence: TGCAGCTCCCGAGGAGGGCCCAAGGGGGTGGATGAGCAGTTCTTC.

A note on this clone: Other DNA sequences in this specimen translate into the identical CDR3. This rearrangement joins TRBV18 to TRBJ2-3; no clear D. Per germline, CDR1 KGHSH and CDR2 LQKENI. The CDR3 has 14 amino acids. V was pared by 0 bases and J by 0 bases, with 4 bases between. This CDR3 reads CASSPPVSTDTQYF. CDR3 DNA sequence: TGTGCCAGCTCACCACCGGTTAGCACAGATACGCAGTATTTT.

J is TRBJ2-1 and V is TRBV6-5; unclear D gene. V lost 2 bases to trimming and J lost 3 bases, with 5 bases between them. There are 13 residues in the CDR3. Germline CDR1 reads MNHEY; CDR2 reads SVGAGI. The CDR3 nucleotides read TGTGCCAGCAGTTACGACAACTACAATGAGCAGTTCTTC. Its translation: CASSYDNYNEQFF.

V is TRBV27 and J is TRBJ2-5; a possible D gene is TRBD2 (6 bases). V shed 1 base and J shed 3 bases, with 15 bases lying between them. Germline CDR1 and CDR2: MNHEY and SMNVEV (reference sequence). The CDR3 totals 16 residues. For the CDR3, the DNA is TGTGCCAGCAGTTTATACTTTTCGGGGGAAAAAGAGACCCAGTACTTC. Its translation: CASSLYFSGEKETQYF.

The chain couples TRBV25-1 to TRBJ1-5, with D unclear. This CDR3 contains 14 residues. Trimming took 3 bases from V and 9 from J, leaving 15 bases between them. Germline V gene data show CDR1 as MGHDK and CDR2 as SYGVNS. For the CDR3, the DNA is TGTGCCAGCAGTGATGGCGTCGGTGGGTGGCCCCAGCATTTT. As protein: CASSDGVGGWPQHF.

The chain recombines TRBV4-3 with TRBJ1-3; TRBD1 matches 8 bases. From germline, CDR1 is LGHNA and CDR2 YSLEER. After removal of 2 bases from V and 4 bases from J, the junction contained 16 bases not matched to a gene. The CDR3 length is 19 residues. This chain's CDR3 is CASSQYRKSSDRAGNTIYF. The CDR3 DNA reads TGCGCCAGCAGCCAATACCGAAAGAGTTCGGACAGGGCCGGAAACACCATATATTTT.

The chain combines TRBV7-2 with TRBJ1-1; no clear D. Germline-derived CDR1 and CDR2 are SGHTA and FQGNSA. The V end lost 3 bases, the J end lost 4 bases, and 6 bases lay between the germline ends. The CDR3 has 12 amino acids. CDR3 in amino acids: CASSFSGTEAFF. The DNA for the CDR3 is TGTGCCAGCAGCTTCTCCGGCACTGAAGCTTTCTTT.